This T cell receptor beta chain was captured by sequencing in a study of regulatory T cells in long-lasting Graves disease. Study-wide background: Persistent cases took antithyroid drugs over 5 years and stayed TSH receptor antibody positive. General study points: Peripheral blood alone, not thyroid tissue, underwent study. TRBV28, TRBJ1-2 and TRBJ2-5 were segments that persistent disease favored. Small numbers of samples may have cut accuracy.

Specified time point: persistent/refractory GD, antithyroid drugs over 5 years with positive TRAb. PBMC RNA served as the TCR library source. Concerning this clonotype: The antigen is not known.

According to the study, TCR beta libraries were built with iRepertoire HTBI primers and CDR3-region Arm-PCR. One entry per CDR3 protein, called by TCRdb with MiXCR from the multiplex PCR reads. The table includes around 400,000 distinct CDR3 sequences, 20% to 30% detected once. The CDR3 contains 13 residues. Germline CDR1 is ENHRY and CDR2 is SYGVKD. With 4 bases clipped from V and 3 bases from J, the junction kept 2 bases outside the gene matches. The V and J genes are TRBV10-3 and TRBJ2-7; 8 bases match TRBD1. Source: peripheral blood mononuclear cells (PBMCs), taken when the disease was refractory, from a patient treated with antithyroid drugs. The sequence was collected from a female donor with Graves disease. The CDR3 DNA sequence: TGTGCCATCAGTGCGGGACAGGACTACGAGCAGTACTTC. This translates into CAISAGQDYEQYF.